This T cell receptor beta chain derives from a study of blood T cell repertoires in COVID-19. Only in-frame clones appear in the TCRdb table, and some are missing; sequencing was by immunoSEQ multiplex PCR. Altogether under 250,000 clones are present, around 88% being singletons, with the ten largest covering approximately 5.5%. V was cut by 1 base and J by 4 bases, with 13 bases left in between. CDR3 length: 16 residues. CDR1 is SGHVS and CDR2 is FQNEAQ in the germline V gene. Source material: peripheral blood. The gene calls are TRBV7-8 and TRBJ1-4; D gene ambiguous. This TCR came from an elderly woman with COVID-19, enrolled during active disease. The DNA of the CDR3 is TGTGCCAGCAGCTTAGGTTTGATACTCCTTAATGAAAAACTGTTTTTT. Translated, it gives CASSLGLILLNEKLFF.